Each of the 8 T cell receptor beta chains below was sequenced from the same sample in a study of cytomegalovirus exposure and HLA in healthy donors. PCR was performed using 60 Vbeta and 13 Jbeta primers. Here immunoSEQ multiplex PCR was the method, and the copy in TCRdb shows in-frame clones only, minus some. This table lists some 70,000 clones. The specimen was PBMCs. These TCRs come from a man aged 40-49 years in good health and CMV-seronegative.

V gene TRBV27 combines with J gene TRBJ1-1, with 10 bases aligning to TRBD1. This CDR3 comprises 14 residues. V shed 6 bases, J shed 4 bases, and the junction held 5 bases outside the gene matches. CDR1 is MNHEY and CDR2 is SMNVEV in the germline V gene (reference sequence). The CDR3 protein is CASSWTGGSTEAFF. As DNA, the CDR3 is TGTGCCAGCAGCTGGACAGGGGGATCCACTGAAGCTTTCTTT.

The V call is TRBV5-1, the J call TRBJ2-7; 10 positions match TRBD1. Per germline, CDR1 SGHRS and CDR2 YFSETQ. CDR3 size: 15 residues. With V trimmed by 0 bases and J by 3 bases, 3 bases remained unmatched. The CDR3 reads CASSLDGQGVYEQYF. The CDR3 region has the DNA TGCGCCAGCAGCTTGGATGGACAGGGGGTCTACGAGCAGTACTTC.

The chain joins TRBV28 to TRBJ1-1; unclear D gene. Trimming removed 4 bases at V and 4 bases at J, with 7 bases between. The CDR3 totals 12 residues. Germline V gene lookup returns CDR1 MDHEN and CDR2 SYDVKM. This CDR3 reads CASSSPPTEAFF. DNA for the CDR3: TGTGCCAGCAGTTCCCCTCCCACTGAAGCTTTCTTT.

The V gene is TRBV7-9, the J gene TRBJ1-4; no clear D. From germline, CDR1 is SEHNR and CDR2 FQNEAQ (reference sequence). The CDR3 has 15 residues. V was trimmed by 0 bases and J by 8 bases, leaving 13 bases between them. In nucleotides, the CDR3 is TGTGCCAGCAGCTTAGCGCGAGGGCGGGCCGAAAAACTGTTTTTT. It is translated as CASSLARGRAEKLFF.

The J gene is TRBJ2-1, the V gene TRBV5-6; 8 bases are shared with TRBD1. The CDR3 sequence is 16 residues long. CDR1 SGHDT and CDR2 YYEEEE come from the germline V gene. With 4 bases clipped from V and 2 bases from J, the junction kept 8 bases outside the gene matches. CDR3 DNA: TGTGCCAGCAGCGTCTTTGGACAGGGCACCTACAATGAGCAGTTCTTC. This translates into CASSVFGQGTYNEQFF.

DNA of the CDR3: TGCGCCAGCCGAAGGGAACCGAGCGGTGGAGGAAATCAGCCCCAGCATTTT. Amino acids: CASRREPSGGGNQPQHF. The genes are TRBV5-1 and TRBJ1-5; the D is unclear. The CDR3 spans 17 residues. V lost 7 bases and J 4 bases, leaving 24 bases between the germline ends. Looked up from germline, CDR1 is SGHRS and CDR2 is YFSETQ. Together with reference TRBV5-1 and TRBJ1-5, the CDR3 gives the full variable domain: KAGVTQTPRYLIKTRGQQVTLSCSPISGHRSVSWYQQTPGQGLQFLFEYFSETQRNKGNFPGRFSGRQFSNSRSEMNVSTLELGDSALYLCASRREPSGGGNQPQHFGDGTRLSIL.

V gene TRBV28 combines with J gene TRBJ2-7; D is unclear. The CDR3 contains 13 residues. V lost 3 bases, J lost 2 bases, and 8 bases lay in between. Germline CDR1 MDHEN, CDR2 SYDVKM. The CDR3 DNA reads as TGTGCCAGCAGTTTCTCCCCTACCTACGAGCAGTACTTC. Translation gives CASSFSPTYEQYF.

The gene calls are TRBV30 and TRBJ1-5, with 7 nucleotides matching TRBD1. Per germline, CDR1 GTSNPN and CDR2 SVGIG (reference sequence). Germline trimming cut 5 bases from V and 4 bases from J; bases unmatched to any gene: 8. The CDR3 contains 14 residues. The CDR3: CAWLRTGTNQPQHF. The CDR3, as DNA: TGTGCCTGGTTGAGGACAGGAACAAATCAGCCCCAGCATTTT.